The 2 T cell receptor beta chains below come from one sample, sequenced in a study of T cell repertoires in cytomegalovirus infection. Their specific antigens are unknown. TCRdb fed the reads into MiXCR, producing one record per CDR3 protein. Of 900,000 to 950,000 distinct CDR3 sequences in the sample, under 40% were seen once. This material consisted of cultured CD8+ T cells from PBMCs, taken from culture after CMV antigen stimulation. The source is a human donor in good health (CMV status not recorded). Some clones in this sample may be carry-over from other donors' samples.

The table lists this clonotype with a count of one. The V and J genes are TRBV6-6 and TRBJ2-7; D perhaps matches TRBD2 (5 bases). The CDR3 sequence is 15 residues long. The V and J ends lost 0 bases and 4 bases respectively, with 13 bases between them. Germline CDR1 is MNHNY and CDR2 is SVGAGI (reference sequence). CDR3 nucleotides: TGTGCCAGCAGTTACTCGTCTCCAGCGGAGTACGAGCAGTACTTC. Translation gives CASSYSSPAEYEQYF.

Only a few counts were recorded for this clonotype. The J gene is TRBJ1-2, the V gene TRBV27; TRBD1 agrees at 8 bases. Germline V gene data show CDR1 as MNHEY and CDR2 as SMNVEV (reference sequence). V lost 5 bases to trimming and J lost 5 bases; unmatched junction nucleotides: 13. This CDR3 spans 16 amino acids. The CDR3 DNA is TGTGCCAGCAGTCTTTACGTAGGACAGGGACTTTATGGCTACACCTTC. Amino acid sequence: CASSLYVGQGLYGYTF.